This T cell receptor (beta chain) was sequenced during a study of post-analysis software for immune sequencing data. The wider study: Patients had relapsing-remitting, secondary progressive or progressive-relapsing multiple sclerosis; some lacked subtype.

CDR3 size: 16 residues. Germline V gene lookup returns CDR1 MNHEY and CDR2 SVGAGI. The V end lost 4 bases, the J end lost 8 bases, and 20 bases lay between the germline ends. The library was made from cDNA and included unique molecular identifiers. TCRdb redid the calling of the PCR reads with MiXCR, one entry per CDR3 protein. The profile covers a few hundred thousand distinct CDR3 sequences, with about a third appearing a single time and 13% taken by the ten largest. The study, taken as a whole, reports: TRBV5-6, TRBV5-1 and TRBV20-1 were among four or five TRBV segments more frequent in patients than controls. Among multiple sclerosis patients, normalized Chao1 diversity was significantly below that of controls. Samples from one preparation batch, clustered by F measure, grouped strongly together.

With respect to this clonotype: Its antigen is as yet unknown.

The chain combines TRBV6-5 with TRBJ1-4, with D possibly being TRBD1 (6 bases). The source of this sequence is a girl between 10 and 17 years old with multiple sclerosis. The sample taken for sequencing was blood. The CDR3 bases are TGTGCCAGCAGTTCCGAACACGACAGGTTCGGAGAAAAACTGTTTTTT. The encoded protein is CASSSEHDRFGEKLFF.